This T cell receptor (beta chain) comes out of a study of blood T cells in healthy people across ages. Together with a sample-barcoded 5' primer, a J-beta primer mix was included in a second PCR lasting roughly 6 to 12 cycles. TCRdb redid the calling of the 5' RACE reads with MiXCR, one entry per CDR3 protein. The table records 780,000 or so distinct CDR3 sequences, roughly 25% of them present only once. Only a few counts were recorded for this clonotype. Its antigen remains unknown. Overall study findings and caveats: In older individuals, TCR beta diversity per million T cells was lower, falling roughly linearly with age.

Germline CDR1 is MDHEN and CDR2 is SYDVKM. V lost 7 bases to trimming and J lost 8 bases, with 11 bases between them. The CDR3 contains 11 residues. These data also featured in a second study, about T cells of mothers and their children. That publication notes: Detection of persistent microchimeric T cell clones did not occur.

The receptor was isolated from a boy younger than 18 in good health. This chain connects TRBV28 to TRBJ1-2; no firm D call. The sequenced material came from blood. The CDR3 loop is CASTTLGGYTF. CDR3 bases: TGTGCCAGCACCACTTTAGGAGGCTACACCTTC.